This TCR beta chain came from a study of T-cell reconstitution after alpha-beta-depleted transplantation in children. V trimming: 2 bases; J trimming: 4 bases; junction bases outside the gene matches: 5. Per the germline V gene, CDR1 is KGHSH and CDR2 is LQKENI. The CDR3 is 15 amino acids. Unique molecular identifiers were incorporated into the prepared TCRbeta library. TCRdb re-called the PCR reads with MiXCR, one entry per CDR3 protein. The table shows about 100,000 distinct CDR3 sequences, with approximately 8% occurring only once. This clonotype was recorded many times. The TCR originated in a boy between 2 and 10 years old with acute lymphoblastic leukemia, due to receive a stem cell transplant. The chain is built from TRBV18 and TRBJ1-1; 9 positions match TRBD1. The sequenced sample was PBMCs, obtained before TCRalphabeta/CD19-depleted stem cell transplant. CDR3 sequence reads: CASSPLMTGGTEAFF. CDR3 in DNA: TGTGCCAGCTCACCATTGATGACAGGGGGCACTGAAGCTTTCTTT.